Below, one TCR beta chain is given with its context. The antigen remains undetermined. Some clones are missing from TCRdb's copy, which holds only in-frame ones; the method was immunoSEQ multiplex PCR. The data hold several thousand clones, with over 60% observed a single time. In germline, CDR1 is SGHVS, CDR2 FNYEAQ. The CDR3 spans 17 residues. Trimming took 1 base from V and 2 from J, leaving 17 bases between them. This specimen belongs to a study of T cell clonotyping in hematopoietic cell transplantation. Study observations and caveats: Graft donor and pretransplant recipient Inverse Simpson Index values predicted broader posttransplant TCR diversity. Cells were unsorted, so CD4 and CD8 contributions were not separated. Few recipient clonotypes overlapped donors; over 95% were de novo at given depth.

Sample: PBMCs, taken 180 days after allogeneic stem cell transplant. The receptor comes from a male patient between 40 and 50 years old who had an allogeneic stem cell transplant from a related donor, so the T cells may come from the graft donor. Some clones in this sample may be carry-over from other donors' samples. This chain links TRBV7-6 with TRBJ1-2, with D perhaps TRBD1 (6 bases). CDR3 nucleotides: TGTGCCAGCAGCTTAGGGCTAGGACAGCGCGAAAACTATGGCTACACCTTC. Translation: CASSLGLGQRENYGYTF.